A single T cell receptor beta chain is shown here with its context. Its cognate antigen is unknown. These data come from a study of OX40 agonist ivuxolimab in advanced cancers. Study results and caveats: At 0.1 to 3.0 mg/kg, CD4+ and CD8+ blood T cells expanded clonally by week 6.

Repertoires were generated with immunoSEQ multiplex PCR, while TCRdb's copy carries only in-frame clones and drops some. The data hold just under 65,000 clones, with around 90% observed a single time. This sequence was found in an adult with an advanced solid tumor such as melanoma, head and neck, liver or kidney cancer. The input for sequencing was CD4+ or CD8+ T cells sorted from blood, taken in a trial of the OX40 agonist ivuxolimab.

The CDR3 loop reads CAWSTGSPPYEQYF. DNA of the CDR3: TGTGCCTGGAGTACCGGGAGTCCCCCCTACGAGCAGTACTTC. J is TRBJ2-7 and V is TRBV30, with a possible D match to TRBD2 (6 bases). Trimming left V 2 bases short and J 2 bases short, with 13 bases between. This CDR3 has 14 residues. Germline V gene sequence: CDR1 GTSNPN, CDR2 SVGIG (reference sequence).